This TCR beta chain derives from a study of blood T cell repertoires in COVID-19. Study overall: Both acute and convalescent COVID-19 samples were obtained from the United States, Italy and Spain.

Membership in each cohort depended on participant-reported clinical history. Trimming cost V 2 bases and J 0 bases, with 6 bases left between them. The CDR3 sequence is 14 residues long. CDR1 and CDR2 (germline): SGHTS, YDEGEE. Measured with immunoSEQ multiplex PCR; TCRdb has only the in-frame clones, and not every one. The sample lists approximately 170,000 clones; around 84% were seen once. Remarks on this clone: Distinct nucleotide sequences in the sample also encode this CDR3.

The sample consisted of PBMCs or T cells enriched from blood (not recorded which). The receptor's source is a woman aged 30 to 39 who had recovered from COVID-19. The rearrangement links TRBV5-8 to TRBJ1-5; unclear D gene. CDR3 DNA: TGTGCCAGCAGCTTTAGAGGTAGCAATCAGCCCCAGCATTTT. Translating gives CASSFRGSNQPQHF.